These T cell receptor beta chains were read from a single sample in a study of T cells in Graves' hyperthyroidism and ophthalmopathy. Using its own MiXCR run on the multiplex PCR reads, TCRdb lists one record per CDR3 protein. The sample yields about half a million distinct CDR3 sequences, 15% to 20% seen once. Sequenced input: blood. The source of these receptors is a woman in her twenties or thirties with Graves' ophthalmopathy. The CDR3 runs from the conserved cysteine through the conserved F or W. D genes are given only for firm matches. Part of the rows lack a size; the others show once, few, many or a class for expanded clones.

clone size: few; V gene: TRBV20-1; D gene: NA; J gene: TRBJ2-7; CDR3 protein: CSASRYEQYF; CDR3 DNA: TGCAGTGCTAGTCGGTACGAGCAGTACTTC
clone size: NA; V gene: TRBV10-3; D gene: TRBD1; J gene: TRBJ2-2; CDR3 protein: CAIGSGQGTPGELFF; CDR3 DNA: TGTGCCATCGGATCGGGACAGGGTACTCCCGGGGAGCTGTTTTTT
clone size: many; V gene: TRBV11-2; D gene: TRBD2; J gene: TRBJ2-1; CDR3 protein: CASSLAATSGGWVQFF; CDR3 DNA: TGTGCCAGCAGCTTAGCCGCGACTAGCGGGGGTTGGGTGCAGTTCTTC
clone size: few; V gene: TRBV7-2; D gene: TRBD2; J gene: TRBJ2-1; CDR3 protein: CASSLARGLASHNEQFF; CDR3 DNA: TGTGCCAGCAGCTTAGCGCGCGGACTAGCGTCTCACAATGAGCAGTTCTTC
clone size: many; V gene: TRBV7-9; D gene: TRBD2; J gene: TRBJ2-1; CDR3 protein: CASSLMVSGRGAQFF; CDR3 DNA: TGTGCCAGCAGCTTAATGGTTAGCGGGAGAGGGGCGCAGTTCTTC
clone size: NA; V gene: TRBV30; D gene: NA; J gene: TRBJ2-1; CDR3 protein: CAWTEDSFNEQFF; CDR3 DNA: TGTGCCTGGACTGAGGACTCTTTCAATGAGCAGTTCTTC
clone size: NA; V gene: TRBV19; D gene: NA; J gene: TRBJ1-5; CDR3 protein: CASRATADQPQHF; CDR3 DNA: TGTGCCAGTAGAGCGACAGCCGATCAGCCCCAGCATTTT
clone size: NA; V gene: TRBV18; D gene: TRBD2; J gene: TRBJ2-3; CDR3 protein: CASLGLAGVVDTQYF; CDR3 DNA: TGTGCCAGCTTGGGACTAGCGGGAGTGGTAGATACGCAGTATTTT
clone size: NA; V gene: TRBV12-3/TRBV12-4; D gene: NA; J gene: TRBJ2-7; CDR3 protein: CASSSTTAGYEQYF; CDR3 DNA: TGTGCCAGCAGTTCCACCACCGCGGGCTACGAGCAGTACTTC
clone size: NA; V gene: TRBV11-2; D gene: NA; J gene: TRBJ1-1; CDR3 protein: CASSLGGRQAFF; CDR3 DNA: TGTGCCAGCAGCTTAGGGGGGAGACAAGCTTTCTTT
clone size: NA; V gene: TRBV4-3; D gene: TRBD1; J gene: TRBJ1-5; CDR3 protein: CASSQESGGSNQPQHF; CDR3 DNA: TGCGCCAGCAGCCAAGAGTCAGGGGGGAGCAATCAGCCCCAGCATTTT
clone size: NA; V gene: TRBV7-2; D gene: NA; J gene: TRBJ2-7; CDR3 protein: CASSQIWVHEQYF; CDR3 DNA: TGTGCCAGCAGCCAGATTTGGGTCCACGAGCAGTACTTC
clone size: few; V gene: TRBV5-1; D gene: NA; J gene: TRBJ2-1; CDR3 protein: CASSAPARSYNEQFF; CDR3 DNA: TGCGCCAGCAGCGCCCCTGCCCGCTCCTACAATGAGCAGTTCTTC
clone size: few; V gene: TRBV7-9; D gene: NA; J gene: TRBJ2-4; CDR3 protein: CASSDDKAGTPKNIQYF; CDR3 DNA: TGTGCCAGCAGCGATGACAAAGCCGGGACTCCTAAAAACATTCAGTACTTC
clone size: few; V gene: TRBV3-1; D gene: NA; J gene: TRBJ1-1; CDR3 protein: CASSFHAGNTEAFF; CDR3 DNA: TGTGCCAGCAGCTTCCATGCCGGGAACACTGAAGCTTTCTTT
clone size: many; V gene: TRBV11-2; D gene: TRBD2; J gene: TRBJ2-3; CDR3 protein: CASSLAGGWGDTQYF; CDR3 DNA: TGTGCCAGCAGCTTAGCGGGAGGGTGGGGTGATACGCAGTATTTT
clone size: many; V gene: TRBV28; D gene: TRBD1; J gene: TRBJ2-3; CDR3 protein: CASTPVGQGPDFSTDTQYF; CDR3 DNA: TGTGCCAGCACCCCGGTGGGACAGGGGCCCGACTTTAGCACAGATACGCAGTATTTT
clone size: NA; V gene: TRBV4-2; D gene: NA; J gene: TRBJ1-5; CDR3 protein: CASSQEGHPNQPQHF; CDR3 DNA: TGTGCCAGCAGCCAAGAGGGCCACCCCAATCAGCCCCAGCATTTT
clone size: many; V gene: TRBV20-1; D gene: NA; J gene: TRBJ2-1; CDR3 protein: CSARDAALSDNEQFF; CDR3 DNA: TGCAGTGCTAGAGATGCGGCTCTGTCGGACAATGAGCAGTTCTTC
clone size: few; V gene: TRBV4-2; D gene: NA; J gene: TRBJ1-4; CDR3 protein: CASSQAGNEKLFF; CDR3 DNA: TGTGCCAGCAGCCAAGCTGGTAATGAAAAACTGTTTTTT
clone size: many; V gene: TRBV28; D gene: TRBD1; J gene: TRBJ2-7; CDR3 protein: CASSSQGGSYEQYF; CDR3 DNA: TGTGCCAGCAGTTCACAGGGGGGTAGCTACGAGCAGTACTTC
clone size: NA; V gene: TRBV5-1; D gene: NA; J gene: TRBJ1-4; CDR3 protein: CASSPGRINEKLFF; CDR3 DNA: TGCGCCAGCAGCCCGGGACGGATTAATGAAAAACTGTTTTTT
clone size: few; V gene: TRBV14; D gene: NA; J gene: TRBJ2-7; CDR3 protein: CASSSYRSSYEQYF; CDR3 DNA: TGTGCCAGCAGCTCTTACAGGAGCTCCTACGAGCAGTACTTC
clone size: many; V gene: TRBV7-2; D gene: TRBD2; J gene: TRBJ2-3; CDR3 protein: CASSLEVVLAGGSTDTQYF; CDR3 DNA: TGTGCCAGCAGCTTAGAGGTGGTCCTAGCGGGAGGTTCCACAGATACGCAGTATTTT
clone size: many; V gene: TRBV2; D gene: TRBD2; J gene: TRBJ2-7; CDR3 protein: CASSGTSGTYEQYF; CDR3 DNA: TGTGCCAGCAGCGGGACTAGCGGAACCTACGAGCAGTACTTC